This is a list of T cell receptor beta chains from one sample in a study of T cells in Graves' hyperthyroidism and ophthalmopathy. TCRdb reanalysed the multiplex PCR reads using MiXCR and keeps one entry per CDR3 protein. The sample contains about 700,000 distinct CDR3 sequences, roughly 46% of which appear only once. Material: peripheral blood or thyroid tissue (not recorded which). Source of these receptors: an adult man with Graves' disease, either hyperthyroidism or ophthalmopathy (not recorded which). CDR3s include the opening cysteine and the closing phenylalanine or tryptophan. D genes are given only for firm matches. A row's size may be missing; if present it is once, few, many or a size class.

size,V,D,J,DNA,CDR3
few,TRBV20-1,TRBD1,TRBJ2-7,TGCAGTGCTAGAGGCGCCAGGGGGCCTGGGGAGCAGTACTTC,CSARGARGPGEQYF
-,TRBV2,-,TRBJ2-7,TGTGCCGGCAGTGGGGGTGAGCAGTACTTC,CAGSGGEQYF
-,TRBV5-1,-,TRBJ1-1,TGCGCCAGCAGCTTGGAAGGACCCTTGAACACTGAAGCTTTCTTT,CASSLEGPLNTEAFF
-,TRBV12-3/TRBV12-4,-,TRBJ1-4,TGTGCCAGCAGACTGACAGGACTGTTTTTT,CASRLTGLFF
-,TRBV25-1,-,TRBJ2-2,TGTGCTAGAGAACAGGGCTCTGGGGAGCTGTTTTTT,CAREQGSGELFF
-,TRBV25-1,-,TRBJ2-7,TGTGCCAGCATGACCCACGGAGACGAGCAGTACTTC,CASMTHGDEQYF
few,TRBV13,-,TRBJ1-1,TGTGCCAGCAGTTACTCGAGACCTGACACTGAAGCTTTCTTT,CASSYSRPDTEAFF
many,TRBV2,TRBD1,TRBJ2-5,TGTGCCAGCAGCCCCGGGACAGGGGGACCCCATGCTACGGAGACCCAGTACTTC,CASSPGTGGPHATETQYF
few,TRBV7-9,TRBD1,TRBJ1-1,TGTGCCAGCAGCGCAGAGACAGGGGCCACTGAAGCTTTCTTT,CASSAETGATEAFF
-,TRBV12-3/TRBV12-4,TRBD1,TRBJ1-6,TGTGCCAGCCGGAACAGGGGCAACCTAAATTCACCCCTCCACTTT,CASRNRGNLNSPLHF
-,TRBV13,-,TRBJ2-7,TGTGCCAGCAGCTTAGGGGTATCCTACGAGCGGTACTTC,CASSLGVSYERYF
many,TRBV29-1,-,TRBJ1-3,TGCAGCGTTTTTTCCGCGGGAAACACCATATATTTT,CSVFSAGNTIYF
-,TRBV20-1,-,TRBJ2-7,TGCAGTGACGCGGGGTACGAGCAGTACTTC,CSDAGYEQYF
-,TRBV12-3/TRBV12-4,-,TRBJ1-4,TGTGCCAGCAGAAAAGAGACGGCGCGGGGTGAAAAACTGTTTTTT,CASRKETARGEKLFF
few,TRBV12-3/TRBV12-4,TRBD1,TRBJ1-5,TGTGCCAGCAGGCGCCGGGACAGAGGGCAGCCCCAGCATTTT,CASRRRDRGQPQHF
-,TRBV10-2,TRBD1,TRBJ1-1,TGCGCCAGCAGACAGGGGGCCTGGGGTACTGAAGCTTTCTTT,CASRQGAWGTEAFF
-,TRBV12-3/TRBV12-4,-,TRBJ1-4,TGTGCCAGCAGTTTAGCCGGGTCTTATGAAAAACTGTTTTTT,CASSLAGSYEKLFF
few,TRBV20-1,TRBD1,TRBJ1-2,TGCAGTGCTCCTGGGACAGTTCAAGGATCGGGTGGCTACACCTTC,CSAPGTVQGSGGYTF
many,TRBV29-1,-,TRBJ2-7,TGCAGCGTCCTCACCTACGAGCAGTACTTC,CSVLTYEQYF
-,TRBV29-1,-,TRBJ1-1,TGCAGCGTTGCACTAGCGGGACAGAACACTGAAGCTTTCTTT,CSVALAGQNTEAFF
once,TRBV11-1,-,TRBJ1-6,TGTGCCAGCAGCTCGGGACACTTCACGGGTGGTAATTCACCCCTCCACTTT,CASSSGHFTGGNSPLHF
many,TRBV7-8,TRBD1,TRBJ1-2,TGTGCCAGCAGCTTGGACAGGGGAGACTACACCTTC,CASSLDRGDYTF
many,TRBV15,TRBD1,TRBJ1-5,TGTGCCACCAGCAATTCCCCGGACAGGCGCAATCAGCCCCAGCATTTT,CATSNSPDRRNQPQHF
many,TRBV7-9,-,TRBJ1-4,TGTGCCAGCAGCCCTGACAGTTCTAATGAAAAACTGTTTTTT,CASSPDSSNEKLFF
-,TRBV10-1,-,TRBJ2-3,TGCGCCAGCAGTGAAAGTGAGACAGATACGCAGTATTTT,CASSESETDTQYF
-,TRBV29-1,TRBD2,TRBJ2-1,TGCAGCGTTGGGGGACTAGCCTTTGGTGCTGAGCAGTTCTTC,CSVGGLAFGAEQFF
many,TRBV20-1,-,TRBJ1-4,TGCAGTGCTAGAGTAGCTGGTCTGAATGAAAAACTGTTTTTT,CSARVAGLNEKLFF
few,TRBV20-1,TRBD1,TRBJ2-7,TGCAGTGCTAGAGACTCGACAGGGCCCTACGAGCAGTACTTC,CSARDSTGPYEQYF
few,TRBV14,-,TRBJ1-1,TGTGCCAGCAGAGGTCTCTTGGGCTCGAGCACTGAAGCTTTCTTT,CASRGLLGSSTEAFF
-,TRBV6-1,-,TRBJ2-5,TGTGCCAGCAGCCAAAGGGGGGGGACGGAGACCCAGTACTTC,CASSQRGGTETQYF
-,TRBV7-6,TRBD1,TRBJ1-2,TGTGCCAGCAGAACCCAAACAGGGGATAACTATGGCTACACCTTC,CASRTQTGDNYGYTF
many,TRBV7-9,-,TRBJ2-5,TGTGCCAGCACTCGGACAGTCCAAGAGACCCAGTACTTC,CASTRTVQETQYF
many,TRBV29-1,-,TRBJ2-7,TGCAGCGGATCCGAAGGCGGGTTCTACGAGCAGTACTTC,CSGSEGGFYEQYF
-,TRBV20-1,-,TRBJ1-3,TGCAGTGCTAGTATTCGGGTAGGGGGAAACACCATATATTTT,CSASIRVGGNTIYF
-,TRBV13,-,TRBJ1-1,TGTGCCAGCAGTTATGCGGGCAACACTGAAGCTTTCTTT,CASSYAGNTEAFF
few,TRBV20-1,-,TRBJ1-5,TGCAGTGTGAGGTTGGCAGAACCAAATCAGCCCCAGCATTTT,CSVRLAEPNQPQHF
once,TRBV10-1,-,TRBJ2-5,TGCGCCAGCAGCGACCCTGGGGAAGGGACCCAGTACTTC,CASSDPGEGTQYF
-,TRBV25-1,-,TRBJ2-7,TGTGCCAGCTCACCCGGGAGCGGGACAGGGCAGTACTTC,CASSPGSGTGQYF
-,TRBV29-1,TRBD1,TRBJ1-2,TGCAGCGGGACAATGACAGGGACCTATGGCTACACCTTC,CSGTMTGTYGYTF
-,TRBV7-2,TRBD1,TRBJ1-5,TGTGCCAGCAGCACCGGGACAGGGGGCATTCGGAATCAGCCCCAGCATTTT,CASSTGTGGIRNQPQHF